Given below is one T cell receptor beta chain in context. Antigen specificity is unknown. CDR1 and CDR2 (germline): SNHLY, FYNNEI. The CDR3 totals 13 residues. V lost 7 bases, J lost 2 bases, and 12 bases lay in between. The donors were part of the roughly 120-subject validation cohort, which stood apart from the roughly 700-subject first cohort. The sample comes from a study of cytomegalovirus exposure and HLA in healthy donors. Findings and limits, study-wide: The study labeled fewer than 200 TCR beta chains cytomegalovirus-associated. Usually a TCR sequence was rare, but some public TCRs were found in many donors. Reports indicated that the classifier achieved high specificity and sensitivity in diagnosing cytomegalovirus status.

Sequencing was performed with immunoSEQ multiplex PCR; in TCRdb, only in-frame clones are kept and a portion is missing. The sample shows approximately 98,000 clones, around 95% of them seen only once. This chain uses TRBV2 with TRBJ2-7; a weak D match, TRBD1 (6 bases). This TCR was recovered from a woman younger than 30 in good health and CMV-seronegative. Sequenced sample: PBMCs. The chain's CDR3 is CASTGEFPYEQYF. The DNA of the CDR3 is TGTGCCAGCACAGGGGAATTTCCCTACGAGCAGTACTTC.